What follows are 28 T cell receptor beta chains derived from one specimen sequenced in a study of blood T cell repertoires in COVID-19. Sequencing used immunoSEQ multiplex PCR; TCRdb keeps in-frame clones, though not all of them. Of around 250,000 clones listed, around 84% are singletons. The sample taken for sequencing was PBMCs or T cells enriched from blood (not recorded which). These receptors came from a man under 40 with acute COVID-19.

V and J are TRBV7-2 and TRBJ2-7, with TRBD2 identical over 7 bases. The junction had 6 bases not matched to a gene; V was cut back by 4 bases and J by 6 bases. CDR3 length equals 13 residues. The germline V gene encodes CDR1 SGHTA and CDR2 FQGNSA. The CDR3, as DNA: TGTGCCAGCAGCTACTCTAGCGGTTTCGAGCAGTACGTC. This codes for CASSYSSGFEQYV.

This chain uses TRBV6-6 with TRBJ2-1; 9 positions agree with TRBD2. Germline CDR1 is MNHNY and CDR2 is SVGAGI (reference sequence). CDR3 length: 17 residues. With V trimmed by 5 bases and J by 4 bases, 12 bases remained unmatched. For the CDR3, the DNA is TGTGCCAGCAGTCCCCCCCGCAGCGGGGGGCAATACAATGAGCAGTTCTTC. Its translation is CASSPPRSGGQYNEQFF.

A single count supports this clone. This chain joins TRBV7-9 and TRBJ2-1, with unresolved D. The germline V and J ends were trimmed by 1 base and 0 bases, with 4 bases remaining between them. This CDR3 contains 14 residues. Germline loops: CDR1 SEHNR, CDR2 FQNEAQ (reference sequence). In DNA form, the CDR3 reads TGTGCCAGCAGCTTAGACAGCTCCTACAATGAGCAGTTCTTC. Amino acid sequence: CASSLDSSYNEQFF.

The chain uses TRBV11-2 and TRBJ1-6; 8 bases align to TRBD1. This CDR3 has 15 amino acids. Germline lookup yields CDR1 SGHAT and CDR2 FQNNGV. The V segment lost 2 bases and the J segment 5 bases; nucleotides outside the gene matches: 2. The CDR3 spells CASSLQGAHNSPLHF. The CDR3 DNA reads TGTGCCAGCAGCTTACAGGGGGCACATAATTCACCCCTCCACTTT. Together with reference TRBV11-2 and TRBJ1-6, the CDR3 gives the full variable domain: EAGVAQSPRYKIIEKRQSVAFWCNPISGHATLYWYQQILGQGPKLLIQFQNNGVVDDSQLPKDRFSAERLKGVDSTLKIQPAKLEDSAVYLCASSLQGAHNSPLHFGNGTRLTVT.

The chain carries TRBV7-6 and TRBJ2-5; 8 positions match TRBD2. Trimming cost V 4 bases and J 4 bases; bases outside gene matches: 8. The CDR3 has 15 amino acids. Germline V gives CDR1 SGHVS, CDR2 FNYEAQ. CDR3 in DNA: TGTGCCAGCAGCTACGGGAGGGGGGGTGGAGAGACCCAGTACTTC. It specifies CASSYGRGGGETQYF.

The V and J genes are TRBV7-8 and TRBJ2-7; perhaps TRBD1 as D (6 bases). CDR3 length: 13 residues. The V end was cut by 4 bases, the J end by 2 bases, with 9 bases between. From germline, CDR1 is SGHVS and CDR2 FQNEAQ. CDR3 sequence (DNA): TGTGCCAGCAGCTGGGACAATCCCTACGAGCAGTACGTC. It is translated as CASSWDNPYEQYV.

DNA of the CDR3: TGTGCCAGCAGCGAACTAGGGGAGCTGTTTTTT. It codes for CASSELGELFF. The chain is built from TRBV28 and TRBJ2-2; the D is unclear. The CDR3 runs to 11 residues. Germline CDR1 reads MDHEN; CDR2 reads SYDVKM. Trimming removed 6 bases at V and 8 bases at J, with 7 bases between.

The chain is built from TRBV6-5 and TRBJ1-1, with a tentative D call TRBD1 (6 bases). Germline loops: CDR1 MNHEY, CDR2 SVGAGI. V dropped 4 bases and J dropped 0 bases, with 12 bases sitting between them. The CDR3 totals 15 residues. The CDR3 spells CASSSSGTLNTEAFF. The CDR3 nucleotides are TGTGCCAGCAGTTCTTCCGGGACACTGAACACTGAAGCTTTCTTT.

V and J are TRBV27 and TRBJ1-1; 9 bases map to TRBD1. The junction had 2 bases not matched to a gene; V was cut back by 3 bases and J by 6 bases. CDR1 is MNHEY, CDR2 SMNVEV, per germline (reference sequence). CDR3 length equals 13 residues. The CDR3, as DNA: TGTGCCAGCAGTTTTACAGGGGGCCCTGAAGCTTTCTTT. As protein: CASSFTGGPEAFF.

The chain has TRBV7-2 and TRBJ1-3; D may be TRBD1 (5 bases). CDR3 size: 15 residues. V gave up 5 bases and J gave up 1 base, with 12 bases separating them. Germline values: CDR1 SGHTA, CDR2 FQGNSA. CDR3 sequence (DNA): TGTGCCAGCAGCCGCGCTCAGGGATCTGGAAACACCATATATTTT. As protein: CASSRAQGSGNTIYF.

The V call is TRBV4-1, the J call TRBJ2-7; 7 bases line up with TRBD1. The germline gives CDR1 MGHRA, CDR2 YSYEKL. This CDR3 has 16 amino acids. V lost 1 base and J lost 0; bases outside the gene matches: 6. The DNA of the CDR3 is TGCGCCAGCAGCCAAGTCGGGCCAGGGGGCTCCTACGAGCAGTACGTC. As protein: CASSQVGPGGSYEQYV.

This clone was observed a single time. V is TRBV19 and J is TRBJ1-5; TRBD1 might be the D (6 bases). Trimming took off 4 bases at V and 1 base at J, with 8 bases between the two ends. This CDR3 has 14 residues. Germline values: CDR1 LNHDA, CDR2 SQIVND (reference sequence). The CDR3 nucleotides are TGTGCCAGTAGTACAGGGGTAAGCAATCAGCCCCAGCATTTT. This encodes CASSTGVSNQPQHF. Based on the CDR3 plus reference TRBV19 and TRBJ1-5, the full variable domain is DGGITQSPKYLFRKEGQNVTLSCEQNLNHDAMYWYRQDPGQGLRLIYYSQIVNDFQKGDIAEGYSVSREKKESFPLTVTSAQKNPTAFYLCASSTGVSNQPQHFGDGTRLSIL.

The V gene is TRBV11-2, the J gene TRBJ1-1, with a tentative D call TRBD1 (5 bases). The CDR3 totals 14 residues. The V and J ends lost 5 bases and 0 bases respectively, with 10 bases between them. Germline CDR1 SGHAT, CDR2 FQNNGV. As DNA, the CDR3 is TGTGCCAGCAGCGGTGACAGAGTGAACACTGAAGCTTTCTTT. It translates to CASSGDRVNTEAFF.

The chain couples TRBV24-1 to TRBJ2-3, with D possibly TRBD2 on 6 matching bases. Deletions cut 5 bases from V and 4 bases from J, with 9 bases between. Germline V gene sequence: CDR1 KGHDR, CDR2 SFDVKD. The CDR3 has 13 residues. The CDR3 loop is CATSAGVPDTQYF. CDR3 coding DNA: TGTGCCACCAGTGCGGGGGTCCCAGATACGCAGTATTTT.

The genes are TRBV10-3 and TRBJ2-3; 7 bases match TRBD1. Per the germline V gene, CDR1 is ENHRY and CDR2 is SYGVKD. V shed 10 bases and J 3 bases; nucleotides not matched to a gene: 7. The CDR3 runs to 13 residues. Written as DNA, the CDR3 is TGTGCCAACAAAGGGGGCGAGACAGATACGCAGTATTTT. It yields the protein CANKGGETDTQYF.

In its sample, this clone was seen once. This sequence joins TRBV7-6 and TRBJ1-3; no definite D call. Trimming removed 1 base at V and 4 bases at J, with 14 bases between. CDR1 is SGHVS, CDR2 FNYEAQ, per germline. This CDR3 region has 16 residues. For the CDR3, the DNA is TGTGCCAGCAGCTTAGAACCCCCAGGATCCGGAAACACCATATATTTT. This sequence encodes CASSLEPPGSGNTIYF.

The chain couples TRBV7-8 to TRBJ1-5; 9 bases are a match to TRBD1. CDR1 and CDR2 (germline): SGHVS, FQNEAQ. The CDR3 contains 15 residues. V was clipped by 4 bases and J by 1 base; unmatched bases: 2. CDR3 bases: TGTGCCAGCAGCTCTGACAGGGGGAGCAATCAGCCCCAGCATTTT. It encodes CASSSDRGSNQPQHF.

The DNA of the CDR3 is TGTGCCAGCAGCGCTCCGGGACTAGTTAGCACCGGGGAGCTGTTTTTT. Translating gives CASSAPGLVSTGELFF. This chain joins TRBV7-2 and TRBJ2-2; TRBD2 aligns across 8 bases. The CDR3 consists of 16 residues. Unmatched junction bases numbered 9, after V lost 5 bases and J lost 4 bases. From germline, CDR1 is SGHTA and CDR2 FQGNSA. The full variable domain, its missing parts supplied by reference TRBV7-2 and TRBJ2-2, is GAGVSQSPSNKVTEKGKDVELRCDPISGHTALYWYRQSLGQGLEFLIYFQGNSAPDKSGLPSDRFSAERTGGSVSTLTIQRTQQEDSAVYLCASSAPGLVSTGELFFGEGSRLTVL.

The CDR3 sequence: CSARQEAFF. CDR3 bases: TGCAGTGCTAGACAGGAAGCTTTCTTT. V is TRBV20-1 and J is TRBJ1-1; D is undetermined. CDR3 size: 9 residues. Germline V gene data show CDR1 as DFQATT and CDR2 as SNEGSKA (reference sequence). With 2 bases removed from V and 8 bases from J, the gap between germline ends came to 3 bases.

In nucleotides, the CDR3 is TGTGCCACCAGCAGGGACAGGGGGTCCGGGGAGCTGTTTTTT. Amino acids: CATSRDRGSGELFF. This chain links TRBV15 with TRBJ2-2; 10 positions match TRBD1. The CDR3 spans 14 residues. Germline CDR1 LNHNV, CDR2 YYDKDF (reference sequence). With 3 bases clipped from V and 6 bases from J, the junction kept 1 base outside the gene matches. Based on the CDR3 plus reference TRBV15 and TRBJ2-2, the full variable domain is DAMVIQNPRYQVTQFGKPVTLSCSQTLNHNVMYWYQQKSSQAPKLLFHYYDKDFNNEADTPDNFQSRRPNTSFCFLDIRSPGLGDTAMYLCATSRDRGSGELFFGEGSRLTVL.

This chain uses TRBV27 with TRBJ2-1; 8 nucleotides agree with TRBD2. V gave up 4 bases and J gave up 2 bases; unmatched junction bases: 4. The CDR3 consists of 15 residues. Germline V gives CDR1 MNHEY, CDR2 SMNVEV (reference sequence). The CDR3 coding sequence is TGTGCCAGCAGTTACCTAGCGGGCCCCTACAATGAGCAGTTCTTC. This encodes CASSYLAGPYNEQFF.

This chain uses TRBV28 with TRBJ1-6; 10 bases are shared with TRBD1. V trimming: 5 bases; J trimming: 13 bases; junction bases outside the gene matches: 11. This CDR3 comprises 15 residues. The germline V gene encodes CDR1 MDHEN and CDR2 SYDVKM. CDR3 residues: CASSPPAGTGDPLHF. In nucleotides, the CDR3 is TGTGCCAGCAGTCCCCCCGCCGGGACAGGGGATCCCCTCCACTTT.

This clone was counted only a few times. An end of the junction differs from the germline gene, which may be a read error. V usage is TRBV5-1 and J usage is TRBJ2-4; weak D call: TRBD2 (6 bases). CDR1 is SGHRS and CDR2 is YFSETQ in the germline V gene. The CDR3 is 12 amino acids. The CDR3 DNA reads as TGTGCCAGCAGCGAGGAGGGAAACATTCAGTACTTC. Protein product: CASSEEGNIQYF.

This clone has just one count. Here the CDR3 DNA reads TGTGCCAGCAGCGTCAACCCCACTACCTGGACAGGGGCCCAGGAGACCCAGTACTTC. It specifies CASSVNPTTWTGAQETQYF. This sequence joins TRBV9 and TRBJ2-5; TRBD1 agrees at 9 bases. This CDR3 has 19 residues. The junction had 19 bases not matched to a gene; V was cut back by 2 bases and J by 5 bases. Germline V gene lookup returns CDR1 SGDLS and CDR2 YYNGEE.

The V call is TRBV5-4, the J call TRBJ1-2; D gene ambiguous. This CDR3 region has 12 residues. CDR1 and CDR2 (germline): SGHNT, YYREEE (reference sequence). Trimming left V 4 bases short and J 7 bases short, with 11 bases between. Here the CDR3 reads CASSPGGLGYTF. CDR3 DNA: TGTGCCAGCAGCCCGGGAGGTCTTGGCTACACCTTC. Drawing the rest from reference TRBV5-4 and TRBJ1-2, the complete variable domain is ETGVTQSPTHLIKTRGQQVTLRCSSQSGHNTVSWYQQALGQGPQFIFQYYREEENGRGNFPPRFSGLQFPNYSSELNVNALELDDSALYLCASSPGGLGYTFGSGTRLTVV.

The V gene is TRBV6-5, the J gene TRBJ2-3; 7 positions match TRBD1. This CDR3 is 15 amino acids long. The junction had 5 bases not matched to a gene; V was cut back by 3 bases and J by 2 bases. Germline V lookup: CDR1 MNHEY, CDR2 SVGAGI. The CDR3 DNA reads as TGTGCCAGCAGTTATAAGGGGGCCTCCACAGATACGCAGTATTTT. Its protein is CASSYKGASTDTQYF.

The V call is TRBV19, the J call TRBJ1-3, with 7 bases identical to TRBD1. V lost 4 bases to trimming and J lost 0 bases; unmatched junction nucleotides: 3. Germline CDR1 LNHDA, CDR2 SQIVND (reference sequence). CDR3 length: 15 residues. The CDR3 spells CASSRGQISGNTIYF. The CDR3, as DNA: TGTGCCAGTAGTAGGGGACAGATCTCTGGAAACACCATATATTTT.

The V gene is TRBV11-3, the J gene TRBJ1-1; D is undetermined. CDR3 length: 14 residues. V lost 1 base and J lost 6, with 12 bases in between. From germline, CDR1 is SGHNT and CDR2 YENEEA. The CDR3 sequence is CASSLVSASSEAFF. CDR3 bases: TGTGCCAGCAGCTTAGTTAGCGCCAGCTCTGAAGCTTTCTTT.